This is a list of T cell receptor beta chains from one sample in a study of T cell repertoires in cytomegalovirus infection. TCRdb called the reads again in MiXCR, with one record for every CDR3 protein. Found here are 450,000 to 650,000 distinct CDR3 sequences, about 25% of them singletons; the top ten hold over 10%. The sequencing sample was made of PBMCs. The receptors originated from a human donor in good health (CMV status not recorded). Some clones in this sample may be carry-over from other donors' samples. Both conserved end residues are trimmed from each CDR3.

cdr3_aa j_call v_call
ASGGQGTFSGNTIY TRBJ1-3 TRBV7-2
ASSLSRGAPVTEAF TRBJ1-1 TRBV7-2
ASTPPGAPNTEAF TRBJ1-1 TRBV5-6
ASSWNPGTTNTEAF TRBJ1-1 TRBV11-1
ASSLSGLAGSSYNEQF TRBJ2-1 TRBV12-3/TRBV12-4
ASSMEGHSGNTIY TRBJ1-3 TRBV19
ASSLSGTWNSPLH TRBJ1-6 TRBV11-2
ASSPRVVGGIQY TRBJ2-4 TRBV7-2
ASSYGPGQGLVEQF TRBJ2-1 TRBV6-1
ASSYEQGAANEKLF TRBJ1-4 TRBV5-8
ASSLAGQGLETQY TRBJ2-5 TRBV7-6
ASSPFGDRGREQF TRBJ2-1 TRBV11-2
ASSLKRENTGELF TRBJ2-2 TRBV5-1
ASSIKVGHTDTQY TRBJ2-3 TRBV19
ASIGNTGELF TRBJ2-2 TRBV6-2/TRBV6-3
ASSFGGVGDTQY TRBJ2-3 TRBV28
ASSITGDEQPQH TRBJ1-5 TRBV19
ASSLHGATSGRARAGELF TRBJ2-2 TRBV7-7
ASNRGADQPQH TRBJ1-5 TRBV6-2/TRBV6-3
ASSLGEVAYEQY TRBJ2-7 TRBV7-2
SASDGAGNTIY TRBJ1-3 TRBV20-1
ASSWDRGLRETQY TRBJ2-5 TRBV5-1
ASSLMGYEAF TRBJ1-1 TRBV7-8
ASSQARAATYGYT TRBJ1-2 TRBV4-1
ASSLGLYNSPLH TRBJ1-6 TRBV5-8
ASNQGTSGNTIY TRBJ1-3 TRBV12-3/TRBV12-4
ASSIASSGTSRLHSTDTQY TRBJ2-3 TRBV19
ASSLAGGQTQY TRBJ2-5 TRBV12-3/TRBV12-4
ASSISGTGGSTEAF TRBJ1-1 TRBV12-3/TRBV12-4
ASSQGGRMGEAF TRBJ1-1 TRBV4-1
ASSQAGRGVAYEQF TRBJ2-1 TRBV14
ASRQTSGRSYGYT TRBJ1-2 TRBV6-2/TRBV6-3
ASSLQRQGEF TRBJ2-1 TRBV7-2
SARRTSGRSGETQY TRBJ2-5 TRBV20-1
ASSLSGERTAQY TRBJ2-5 TRBV11-2
ASSFLTSLGNEQF TRBJ2-1 TRBV7-9
ASRTSTGKGYGYT TRBJ1-2 TRBV12-3/TRBV12-4
ASRGDSGGQETQY TRBJ2-5 TRBV6-1
ASSPIGRQETQY TRBJ2-5 TRBV5-1